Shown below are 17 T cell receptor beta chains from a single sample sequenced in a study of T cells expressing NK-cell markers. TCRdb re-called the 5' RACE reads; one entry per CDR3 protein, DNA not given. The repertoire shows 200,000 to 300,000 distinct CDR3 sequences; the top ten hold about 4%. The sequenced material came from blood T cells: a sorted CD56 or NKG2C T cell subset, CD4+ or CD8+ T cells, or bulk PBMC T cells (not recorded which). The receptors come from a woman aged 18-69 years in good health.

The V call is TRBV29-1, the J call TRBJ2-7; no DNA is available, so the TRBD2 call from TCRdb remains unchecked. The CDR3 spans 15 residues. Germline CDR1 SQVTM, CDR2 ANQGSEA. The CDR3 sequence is CSVGTSGSASYEQYF.

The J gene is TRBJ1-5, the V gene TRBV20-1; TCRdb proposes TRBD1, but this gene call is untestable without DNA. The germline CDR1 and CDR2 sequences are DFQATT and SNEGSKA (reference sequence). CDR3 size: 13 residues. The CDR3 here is CSAPSGGNQPQHF.

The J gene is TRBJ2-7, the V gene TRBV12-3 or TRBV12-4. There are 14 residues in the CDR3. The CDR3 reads CASSLQATSYEQYF.

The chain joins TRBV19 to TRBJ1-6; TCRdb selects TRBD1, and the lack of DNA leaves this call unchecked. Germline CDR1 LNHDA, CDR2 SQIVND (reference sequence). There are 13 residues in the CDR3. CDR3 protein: CASSLQTGSPLHF.

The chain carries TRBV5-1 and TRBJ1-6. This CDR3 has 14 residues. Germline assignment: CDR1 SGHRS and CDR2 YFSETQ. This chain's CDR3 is CASSFEPQSSPLHF.

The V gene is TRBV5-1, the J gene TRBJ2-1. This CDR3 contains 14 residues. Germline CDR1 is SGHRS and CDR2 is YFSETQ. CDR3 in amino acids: CASSLAGTSNEQFF.

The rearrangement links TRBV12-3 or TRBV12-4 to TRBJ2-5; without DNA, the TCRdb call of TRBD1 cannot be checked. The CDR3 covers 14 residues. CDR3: CASSFGPGGETQYF.

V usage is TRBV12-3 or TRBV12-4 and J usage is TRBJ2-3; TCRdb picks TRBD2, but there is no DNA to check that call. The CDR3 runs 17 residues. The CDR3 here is CASSSLGGRPLTDTQYF.

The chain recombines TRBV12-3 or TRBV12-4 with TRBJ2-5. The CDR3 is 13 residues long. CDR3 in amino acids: CASRQDYQETQYF.

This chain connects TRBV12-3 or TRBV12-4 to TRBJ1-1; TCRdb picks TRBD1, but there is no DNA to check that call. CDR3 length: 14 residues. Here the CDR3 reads CASSSRAGNTEAFF.

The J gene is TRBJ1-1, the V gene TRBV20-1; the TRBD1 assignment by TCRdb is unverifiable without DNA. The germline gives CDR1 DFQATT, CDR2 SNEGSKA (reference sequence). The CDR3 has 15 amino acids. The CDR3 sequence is CSAREGRGVTTEAFF.

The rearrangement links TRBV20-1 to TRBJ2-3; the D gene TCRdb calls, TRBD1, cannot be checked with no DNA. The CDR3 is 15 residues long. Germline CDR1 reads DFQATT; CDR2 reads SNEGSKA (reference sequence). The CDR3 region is CSASIRQGATDTQYF.

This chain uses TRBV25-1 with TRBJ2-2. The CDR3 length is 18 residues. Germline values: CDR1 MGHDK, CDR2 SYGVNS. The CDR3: CASSECRERLRCTGELFF.

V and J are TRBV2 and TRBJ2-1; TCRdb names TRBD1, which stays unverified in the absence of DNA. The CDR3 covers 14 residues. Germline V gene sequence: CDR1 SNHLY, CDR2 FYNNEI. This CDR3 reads CASSARQFNPEQFF.

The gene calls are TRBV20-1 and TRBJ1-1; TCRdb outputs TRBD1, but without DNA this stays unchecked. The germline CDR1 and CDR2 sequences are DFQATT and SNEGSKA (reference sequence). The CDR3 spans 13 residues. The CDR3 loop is CSARVQENTEAFF.

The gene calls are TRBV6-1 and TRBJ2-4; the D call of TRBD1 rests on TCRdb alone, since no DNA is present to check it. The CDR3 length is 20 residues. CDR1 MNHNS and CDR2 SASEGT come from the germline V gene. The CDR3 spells CASERRAGETGYPAKNIQYF.

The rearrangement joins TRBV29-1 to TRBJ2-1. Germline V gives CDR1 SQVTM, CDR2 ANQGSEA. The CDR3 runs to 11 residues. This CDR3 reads CSQGWDSEQFF.